The present T cell receptor beta chain was sequenced within a study of blood T cell repertoires in COVID-19. For the study at large: PBMCs, B-cell-depleted T cells, or T cells were the source of the cDNA or gDNA that made up the material.

Libraries were prepared by immunoSEQ multiplex PCR; TCRdb keeps only in-frame clonotypes and omits some of them. The sample has 200,000 to 250,000 clones; 65% to 90% are singletons. The CDR3 loop spans 11 amino acids. Per germline, CDR1 SNHLY and CDR2 FYNNEI. The V end was cut by 8 bases, the J end by 4 bases, with 8 bases between. This clonotype was sampled from a woman aged 50 to 60 with acute or convalescent COVID-19. Source material: peripheral blood. The V and J genes are TRBV2 and TRBJ1-2; no definite D call. CDR3 in amino acids: CASSLVYGYTF. CDR3 nucleotide sequence: TGTGCCAGCTCTCTAGTCTATGGCTACACCTTC.